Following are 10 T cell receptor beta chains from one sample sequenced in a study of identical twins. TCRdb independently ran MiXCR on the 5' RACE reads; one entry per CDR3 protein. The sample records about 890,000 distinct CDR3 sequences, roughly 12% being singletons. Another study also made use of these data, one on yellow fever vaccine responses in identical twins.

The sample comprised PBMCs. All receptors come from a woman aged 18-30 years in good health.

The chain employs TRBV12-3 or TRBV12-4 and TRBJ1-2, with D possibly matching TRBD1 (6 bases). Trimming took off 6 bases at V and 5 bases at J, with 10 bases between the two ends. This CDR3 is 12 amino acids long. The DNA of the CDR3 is TGTGCCAGCAGGGACAGTGTGTATGGCTACACCTTC. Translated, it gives CASRDSVYGYTF.

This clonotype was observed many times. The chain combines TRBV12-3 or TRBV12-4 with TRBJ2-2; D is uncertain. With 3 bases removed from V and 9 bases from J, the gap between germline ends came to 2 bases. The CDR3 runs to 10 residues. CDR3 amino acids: CASSFRELFF. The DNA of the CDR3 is TGTGCCAGCAGTTTCCGGGAGCTGTTTTTT.

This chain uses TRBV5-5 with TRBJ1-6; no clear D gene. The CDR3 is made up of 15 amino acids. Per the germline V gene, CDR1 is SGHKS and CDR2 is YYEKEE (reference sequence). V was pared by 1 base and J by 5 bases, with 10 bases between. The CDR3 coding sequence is TGTGCCAGCAGCTTGAGGTCCGAAGATAATTCACCCCTCCACTTT. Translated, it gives CASSLRSEDNSPLHF.

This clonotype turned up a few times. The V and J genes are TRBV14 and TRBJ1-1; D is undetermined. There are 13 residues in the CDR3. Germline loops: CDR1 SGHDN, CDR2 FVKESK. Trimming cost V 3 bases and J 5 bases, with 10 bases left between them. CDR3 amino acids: CASSQPGGTEAFF. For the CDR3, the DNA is TGTGCCAGCAGCCAGCCCGGAGGGACTGAAGCTTTCTTT.

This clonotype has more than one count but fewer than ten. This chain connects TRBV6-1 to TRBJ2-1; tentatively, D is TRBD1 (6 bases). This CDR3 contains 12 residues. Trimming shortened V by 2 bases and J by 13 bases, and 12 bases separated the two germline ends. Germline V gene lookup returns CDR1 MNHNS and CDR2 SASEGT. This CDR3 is CASSEWGLNQFF. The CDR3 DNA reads TGTGCCAGCAGTGAATGGGGGCTTAACCAGTTCTTC.

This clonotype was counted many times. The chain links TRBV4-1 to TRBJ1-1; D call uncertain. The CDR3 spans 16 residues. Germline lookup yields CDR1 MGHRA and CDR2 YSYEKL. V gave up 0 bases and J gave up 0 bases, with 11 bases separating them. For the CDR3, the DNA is TGCGCCAGCAGCCAAGAAGATCGTATTCTGAACACTGAAGCTTTCTTT. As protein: CASSQEDRILNTEAFF.

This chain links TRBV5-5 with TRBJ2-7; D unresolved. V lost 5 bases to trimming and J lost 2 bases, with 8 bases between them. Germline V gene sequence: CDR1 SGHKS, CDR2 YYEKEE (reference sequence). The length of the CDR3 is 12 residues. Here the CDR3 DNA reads TGTGCCAGCAGTGCTCGAACCTACGAGCAGTACTTC. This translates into CASSARTYEQYF.

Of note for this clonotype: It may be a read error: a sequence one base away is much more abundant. CDR3 loop: CAIGESGQDQETQYF. In DNA form, the CDR3 reads TGTGCCATCGGTGAGTCTGGGCAGGACCAAGAGACCCAGTACTTC. V usage is TRBV10-3 and J usage is TRBJ2-5; no firm D call. From germline, CDR1 is ENHRY and CDR2 SYGVKD. The CDR3 contains 15 residues.

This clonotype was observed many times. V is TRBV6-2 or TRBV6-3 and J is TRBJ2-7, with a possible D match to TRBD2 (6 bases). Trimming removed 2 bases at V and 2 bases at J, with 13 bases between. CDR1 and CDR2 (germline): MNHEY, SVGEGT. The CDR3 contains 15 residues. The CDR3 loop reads CASSYRTTKTYEQYF. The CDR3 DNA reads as TGTGCCAGCAGTTACCGGACTACTAAAACCTACGAGCAGTACTTC.

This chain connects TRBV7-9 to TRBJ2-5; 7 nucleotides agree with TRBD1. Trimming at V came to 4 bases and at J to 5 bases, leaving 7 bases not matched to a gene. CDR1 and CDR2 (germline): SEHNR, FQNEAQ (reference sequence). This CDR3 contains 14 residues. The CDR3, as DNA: TGTGCCAGCAGCTCTATCAGGGGGATGGAGACCCAGTACTTC. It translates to CASSSIRGMETQYF.